This T cell receptor beta chain was recovered during a study of graft-versus-host responses after intestinal transplantation. Study in general: Recipients received multivisceral, liver-intestinal, or isolated intestinal transplants. Once they had received anti-thymocyte globulin induction, all recipients took tacrolimus and steroids for about three years.

Produced via immunoSEQ multiplex PCR; TCRdb's table is partial and in-frame only. The sample has 96,000 or so clones, 92% seen once. The CDR3 extends over 14 amino acids. Germline CDR1 MDHEN, CDR2 SYDVKM. V was cut by 3 bases and J by 0 bases, with 6 bases left in between. Whole-study results and caveats: Within the allografts of patients who had graft-donor T cell macrochimerism, graft-versus-host to host-versus-graft clonal ratios were high. The marrow of recipients harbored GvH clones, and ileum or blood showed some of them first.

This clone showed up just once. Its antigen remains unknown. The source of this sequence is a human donor who received an intestinal transplant. The sequences come from unstimulated CD4+ T cells sorted from spleen or lymph node cells, collected before intestinal transplant. This sequence joins TRBV28 and TRBJ1-5, with D unresolved. CDR3 in amino acids: CASSFWASNQPQHF. DNA for the CDR3: TGTGCCAGCAGTTTTTGGGCTAGCAATCAGCCCCAGCATTTT.